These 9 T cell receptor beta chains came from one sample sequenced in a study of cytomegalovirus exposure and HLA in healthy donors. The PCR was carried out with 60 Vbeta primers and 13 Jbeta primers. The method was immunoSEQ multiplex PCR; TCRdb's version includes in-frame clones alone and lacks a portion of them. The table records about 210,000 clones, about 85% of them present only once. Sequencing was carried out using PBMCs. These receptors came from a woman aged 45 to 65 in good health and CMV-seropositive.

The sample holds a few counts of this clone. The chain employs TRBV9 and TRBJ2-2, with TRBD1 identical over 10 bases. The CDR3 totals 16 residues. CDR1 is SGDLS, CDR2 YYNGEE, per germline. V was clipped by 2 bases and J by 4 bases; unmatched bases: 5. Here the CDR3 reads CASSVGTGDITGELFF. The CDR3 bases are TGTGCCAGCAGCGTGGGGACAGGGGATATCACCGGGGAGCTGTTTTTT. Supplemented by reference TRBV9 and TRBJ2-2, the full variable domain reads DSGVTQTPKHLITATGQRVTLRCSPRSGDLSVYWYQQSLDQGLQFLIQYYNGEERAKGNILERFSAQQFPDLHSELNLSSLELGDSALYFCASSVGTGDITGELFFGEGSRLTVL.

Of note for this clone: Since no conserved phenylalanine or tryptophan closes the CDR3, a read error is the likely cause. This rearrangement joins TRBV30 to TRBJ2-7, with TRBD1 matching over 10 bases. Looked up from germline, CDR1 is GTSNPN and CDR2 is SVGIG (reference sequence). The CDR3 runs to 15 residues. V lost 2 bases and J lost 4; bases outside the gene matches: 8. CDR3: CAWSKGQGITYEQYL. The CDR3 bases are TGTGCCTGGAGTAAGGGACAGGGGATTACTTACGAGCAGTACCTC.

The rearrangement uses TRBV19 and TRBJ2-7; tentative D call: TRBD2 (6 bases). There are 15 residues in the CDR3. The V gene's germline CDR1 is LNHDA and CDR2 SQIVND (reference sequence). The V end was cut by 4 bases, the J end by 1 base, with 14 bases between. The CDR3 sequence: CASSKAGTVSYEQYF. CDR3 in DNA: TGTGCCAGTAGTAAGGCGGGGACGGTATCCTACGAGCAGTACTTC.

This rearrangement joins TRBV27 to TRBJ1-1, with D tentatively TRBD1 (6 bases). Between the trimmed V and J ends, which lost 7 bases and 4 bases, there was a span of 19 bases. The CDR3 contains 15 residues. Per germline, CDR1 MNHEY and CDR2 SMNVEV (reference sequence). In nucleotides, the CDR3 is TGTGCCAGCACCATAGGGGGGGCGGGGGGCACTGAAGCTTTCTTT. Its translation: CASTIGGAGGTEAFF.

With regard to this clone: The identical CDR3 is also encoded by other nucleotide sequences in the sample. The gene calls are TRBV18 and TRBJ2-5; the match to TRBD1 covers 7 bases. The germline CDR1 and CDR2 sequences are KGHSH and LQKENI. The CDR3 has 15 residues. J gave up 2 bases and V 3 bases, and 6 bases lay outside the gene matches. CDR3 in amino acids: CASSPRTGPQETQYF. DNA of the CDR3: TGTGCCAGCTCACCCCGGACAGGCCCTCAAGAGACCCAGTACTTC.

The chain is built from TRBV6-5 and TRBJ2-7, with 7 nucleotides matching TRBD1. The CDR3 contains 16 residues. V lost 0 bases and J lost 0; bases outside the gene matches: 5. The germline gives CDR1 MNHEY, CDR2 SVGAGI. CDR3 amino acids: CASSYSSTGVSYEQYF. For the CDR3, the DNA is TGTGCCAGCAGTTACTCGAGCACAGGGGTCTCCTACGAGCAGTACTTC.

CDR3 nucleotide sequence: TGTGCTAGTGGTTTACTACGCAATGAGCAGTTCTTC. Amino acids: CASGLLRNEQFF. The chain recombines TRBV12-5 with TRBJ2-1, with unresolved D. Germline V gives CDR1 LGHNT, CDR2 FRNRAP. The germline V and J ends were trimmed by 3 bases and 6 bases, with 6 bases remaining between them. This CDR3 spans 12 amino acids.

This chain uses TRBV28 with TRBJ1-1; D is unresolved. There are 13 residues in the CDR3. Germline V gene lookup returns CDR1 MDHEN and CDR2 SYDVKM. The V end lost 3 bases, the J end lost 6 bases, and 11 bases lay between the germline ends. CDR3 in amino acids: CASSFRGSAEAFF. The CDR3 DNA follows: TGTGCCAGCAGTTTCCGGGGATCGGCTGAAGCTTTCTTT.

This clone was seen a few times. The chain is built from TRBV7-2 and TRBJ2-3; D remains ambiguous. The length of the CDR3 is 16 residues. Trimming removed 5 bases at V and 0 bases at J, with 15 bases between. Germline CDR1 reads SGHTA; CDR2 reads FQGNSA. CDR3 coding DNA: TGTGCCAGCAGCATTCTACAGTTTTCTAGCACAGATACGCAGTATTTT. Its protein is CASSILQFSSTDTQYF.